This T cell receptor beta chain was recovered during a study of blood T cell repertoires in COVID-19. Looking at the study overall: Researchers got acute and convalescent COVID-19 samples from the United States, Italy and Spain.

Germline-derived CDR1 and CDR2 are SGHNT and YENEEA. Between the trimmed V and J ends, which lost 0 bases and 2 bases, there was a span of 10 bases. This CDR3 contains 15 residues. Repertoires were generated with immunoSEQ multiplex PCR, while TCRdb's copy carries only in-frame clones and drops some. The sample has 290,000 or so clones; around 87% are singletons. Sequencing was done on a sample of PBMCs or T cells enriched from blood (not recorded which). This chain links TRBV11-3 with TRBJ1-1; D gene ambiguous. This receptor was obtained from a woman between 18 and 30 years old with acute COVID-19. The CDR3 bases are TGTGCCAGCAGCTTAGAGGGCAGAGTCAACACTGAAGCTTTCTTT. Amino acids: CASSLEGRVNTEAFF.